The clone carrying this T cell receptor (beta chain) was counted only a few times. The antigen is not known. This sample was included in a study of post-analysis software for immune sequencing data. Study summary: Disease trajectories encompassed relapsing-remitting, secondary progressive and progressive-relapsing multiple sclerosis. Study observations and caveats: Significantly lower normalized Chao1 diversity was found in patients with multiple sclerosis relative to controls. Samples from a shared batch, those prepared together, strongly co-clustered by F measure. Higher frequency in patients than in controls was seen for 5 or 6 TRBV segments, with TRBV5-6, TRBV5-1 and TRBV20-1 among them.

The J segment lost 7 bases and the V segment lost 5 bases, leaving 9 bases of the junction unmatched. Per germline, CDR1 SGHAT and CDR2 FQDESV (reference sequence). This CDR3 is 16 amino acids long. Tagging with unique molecular identifiers was a feature of the TCR beta cDNA libraries. Out of about 0.9 to 11 million T cells, about 500,000 cDNA molecules were generated. TCRdb re-called the PCR reads through MiXCR, storing one row per CDR3 protein. The table has approximately 440,000 distinct CDR3 sequences, roughly 46% seen once. V is TRBV11-1 and J is TRBJ2-1; 12 bases fit TRBD1. The source is a girl aged 5-17 years with multiple sclerosis. Sequenced: blood. In DNA, the CDR3 is TGTGCCAGCAGCCCAATGCGGGACAGGGGGCATAATGAGCAGTTCTTC. This sequence encodes CASSPMRDRGHNEQFF.